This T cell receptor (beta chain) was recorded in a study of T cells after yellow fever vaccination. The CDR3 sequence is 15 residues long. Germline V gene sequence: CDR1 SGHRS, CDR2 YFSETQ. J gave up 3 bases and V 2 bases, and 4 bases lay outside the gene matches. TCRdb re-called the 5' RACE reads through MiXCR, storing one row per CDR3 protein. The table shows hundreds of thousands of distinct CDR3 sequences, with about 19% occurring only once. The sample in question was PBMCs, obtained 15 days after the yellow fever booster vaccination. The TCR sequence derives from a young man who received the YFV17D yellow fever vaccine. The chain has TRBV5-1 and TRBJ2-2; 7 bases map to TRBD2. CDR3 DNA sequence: TGCGCCAGCAGCTTAGAGGCGGGGGACACCGGGGAGCTGTTTTTT. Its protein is CASSLEAGDTGELFF.